This TCR beta chain was sequenced for a study of Ad26.COV2.S vaccination and SARS-CoV-2 variants. For the study at large: By the intramuscular route, Ad26.COV2.S was given once, or twice 56 days apart.

Per germline, CDR1 WNHNN and CDR2 SYGVQD (reference sequence). This CDR3 spans 16 amino acids. V lost 7 bases to trimming and J lost 3 bases; unmatched junction nucleotides: 15. The repertoire was sequenced with immunoSEQ multiplex PCR; TCRdb's copy has only in-frame clones and lacks some. The sample contains about 320,000 clones, roughly nine tenths of which appear only once. Treatment of the sample: around 19 received Ad26.COV2.S at low or high dose, single or two shots; five or six received placebo; per-sample allocation not given. Sampling took place 63 days after the first vaccine or placebo injection.

The input for sequencing was peripheral blood, taken in a trial of Ad26.COV2.S vaccine versus placebo. The genes are TRBV10-1 and TRBJ2-7, with 7 nucleotides matching TRBD1. The sequence was collected from a person between 18 and 65 years old who received the Ad26.COV2.S COVID-19 vaccine or a placebo. DNA for the CDR3: TGCGCCAGCACTACGACCGGGACAGCGCAAGTCTACGAGCAGTACGTC. Encoded protein: CASTTTGTAQVYEQYV.